Given below is one TCR beta chain in context. This sample was taken from a study of CD8 T cells in Susac syndrome. Study at large: Patients with Susac syndrome were therapy-naive, on corticosteroids, or on intravenous immunoglobulin alone at the time that blood was drawn.

The authors reverse transcribed about 0.5 to 1 ug RNA with random hexamers. The CDR3 of TCR beta was amplified by immunoSEQ multiplex PCR across 54 Vbeta and 13 Jbeta. In TCRdb, the immunoSEQ multiplex PCR reads were re-called with MiXCR into one record per CDR3 protein. The profile shows about 180,000 distinct CDR3 sequences, roughly 94% of them singletons. Trimming removed 4 bases from V and 6 bases from J, with 13 bases in between. Germline V gives CDR1 SGHNT, CDR2 YYREEE (reference sequence). This CDR3 has 13 residues. The V call is TRBV5-4, the J call TRBJ1-2; D possibly corresponds to TRBD1 (5 bases). The sequence was obtained from a human donor with Susac syndrome. Sample: CD4+ T cells from PBMCs. CDR3 sequence (DNA): TGTGCCAGCAGCATGGTTGAAGGGGATGGCTACACCTTC. Its protein is CASSMVEGDGYTF. The variable domain in full, with the rest retrieved from reference TRBV5-4 and TRBJ1-2, is ETGVTQSPTHLIKTRGQQVTLRCSSQSGHNTVSWYQQALGQGPQFIFQYYREEENGRGNFPPRFSGLQFPNYSSELNVNALELDDSALYLCASSMVEGDGYTFGSGTRLTVV.